The subject of this entry is one T cell receptor (beta chain). The data are from a study of T-cell memory formation after mild COVID-19. This CDR3 comprises 18 residues. Losses at the gene ends were 6 bases for V and 1 base for J; bases not matched to a gene: 9. Germline V gene data show CDR1 as MNHEY and CDR2 as SVGAGI. Using its own MiXCR run on the 5' RACE reads, TCRdb lists one record per CDR3 protein. Of around 470,000 distinct CDR3 sequences detected, 20% appear once; the ten largest clones hold roughly 8.4%. This receptor was identified in an adult woman who had mild COVID-19 (a few samples of this study predate the infection). Cell type and time point are not known. The source material was PBMCs or a T cell subset sorted from them (not recorded which). This rearrangement joins TRBV6-5 to TRBJ2-3; TRBD2 matches at 14 bases. The CDR3 nucleotides read TGTGCCAGCAGACGACTAGCGGGAGGGCCCGGGGGCACAGATACGCAGTATTTT. Its protein product is CASRRLAGGPGGTDTQYF.